This record looks at one TCR beta chain sequence and its context. Its antigen is as yet unknown. This CDR3 is built from 16 residues. CDR1 MGHRA and CDR2 YSYEKL come from the germline V gene. Germline trimming cut 4 bases from V and 3 bases from J; bases unmatched to any gene: 5. This specimen belongs to a study of cytomegalovirus exposure and HLA in healthy donors. At the level of the study: Unique TCRs numbering approximately 81 million, obtained from HLA-typed donors, made up an early data release. Study-level results: Under in vitro conditions, a few CMV-associated chains were confirmed as specific for CMV antigens.

13 Jbeta primers and 60 Vbeta primers were used for the PCR. Assay: immunoSEQ multiplex PCR; the TCRdb copy retains only in-frame clones and omits some. The table lists around 70,000 clones, with over 3% in the top ten. Sequences were obtained from PBMCs. This TCR was sampled from a female donor in good health and CMV-seropositive. This sequence joins TRBV4-1 and TRBJ2-1, with 11 bases fitting TRBD2. The CDR3 spells CASSPQGTSGYNEQFF. The CDR3 nucleotides are TGCGCCAGCAGCCCTCAGGGGACTAGCGGCTACAATGAGCAGTTCTTC.